Listed below are T cell receptor beta chains from one sample, sequenced in a study of blood T cell repertoires in COVID-19. Assay: immunoSEQ multiplex PCR; the TCRdb copy retains only in-frame clones and omits some. The sample lists roughly 400,000 clones, roughly 91% seen once, with 1.5% to 2% in the top ten. The specimen was PBMCs or T cells enriched from blood (not recorded which). Source of these receptors: a woman younger than 45 who had recovered from COVID-19. Both conserved end residues are part of each CDR3. D genes are given only for firm matches. Rows may omit the clone size; those that give it use once, few, many or a size class.

D	V	J	size	length	DNA	CDR3
.	TRBV6-2/TRBV6-3	TRBJ2-1	.	18	TGTGCCAGCAGTTCCCTTCTTATAGACTCCGGGGATTACAATGAGCAGTTCTTC	CASSSLLIDSGDYNEQFF
.	TRBV27	TRBJ1-2	.	17	TGTGCCAGCAGTTTATCGATGATGGGGGCGCGGAGCTATGGCTACACCTTC	CASSLSMMGARSYGYTF
.	TRBV27	TRBJ2-1	few	12	TGTGCCAGCAGCTTCCCGGGGACACAGCAGTTCTTC	CASSFPGTQQFF
.	TRBV9	TRBJ1-5	.	17	TGTGCCAGCAGCCGTCGTCGGGGGTGCTGTAGCAATCAGCCCCAGCATTTT	CASSRRRGCCSNQPQHF
.	TRBV3-1/TRBV3-2	TRBJ2-4	.	13	TGTGCCAGCAGCCAATCAACAAAAAACATTCAGTACTTC	CASSQSTKNIQYF
.	TRBV19	TRBJ1-4	.	16	TGTGCCAGTAGTATAGAATCTTCACAGTTTAATGAAAAACTGTTTTTT	CASSIESSQFNEKLFF
TRBD2	TRBV11-3	TRBJ2-1	few	16	TGTGCCAGCAGCTTCTCTGGGACTAGCGGTTACAATGAGCAGTTCTTC	CASSFSGTSGYNEQFF
.	TRBV18	TRBJ1-5	few	17	TGTGCCAGCTCAACCGCCCGGGTCACAAACACTAATCAGCCCCAGCATTTT	CASSTARVTNTNQPQHF
TRBD1	TRBV6-4	TRBJ1-2	.	11	TGTGCCAGCAACACAGGGGGTGGCTACACCTTC	CASNTGGGYTF
.	TRBV19	TRBJ1-3	.	16	TGTGCCAGTAGTAAGGGACTGATGGTCTCTGGAAACACCATATATTTT	CASSKGLMVSGNTIYF
TRBD1	TRBV28	TRBJ1-4	many	14	TGTGCCAGCAGCCTAGCCGGGACAGCCCAAAAACTGTTTTTT	CASSLAGTAQKLFF
.	TRBV3-1/TRBV3-2	TRBJ2-1	.	16	TGTGCCAGCAGCCATATATCCGGCCAGGGTTCCAATGAGCAGTTCTTC	CASSHISGQGSNEQFF
TRBD2	TRBV29-1	TRBJ2-1	.	13	TGCAGCGTTGCGATCGGGACTAGCCATGAGCAGTTCTTC	CSVAIGTSHEQFF
TRBD1	TRBV6-1	TRBJ1-3	.	15	TGTGCCAGCAGTGAACAGGGGGTAGATGGAAACACCATATATTTT	CASSEQGVDGNTIYF
TRBD1	TRBV4-1	TRBJ1-2	.	17	TGCGCCAGCAGCCAAGGGTTGAGGGGCCAGGGGGCGCGTGGCTACACCTTC	CASSQGLRGQGARGYTF
.	TRBV11-2	TRBJ1-3	few	14	TGTGCCAGCAGCTTAGCGGTCTCTGGAAACACCATATATTTT	CASSLAVSGNTIYF
TRBD1	TRBV28	TRBJ1-2	.	14	TGTGCCAGCAGTTTATACAGGACAGGGTTTGGCTACACCTTC	CASSLYRTGFGYTF
.	TRBV28	TRBJ2-7	.	13	TGTGCCAGCATGGCCCAACGATCCTACGAGCAGTACTTC	CASMAQRSYEQYF
.	TRBV30	TRBJ1-6	.	14	TGTGCCTGGACGTTTTGGACAGAAAATTCACCCCTCCACTTT	CAWTFWTENSPLHF
.	TRBV30	TRBJ1-4	.	14	TGTGCCTGGAGTGGGGGGGGCGAGGATGAAAAACTGTTTTTT	CAWSGGGEDEKLFF
.	TRBV14	TRBJ2-6	.	15	TGTGCCAGCAGCCAAGGGGCAGCTGGGGCCAACGTCCTGACTTTC	CASSQGAAGANVLTF
TRBD2	TRBV5-1	TRBJ2-7	.	15	TGCGCCAGCAGGGAGGCGGGGGGCACCTCCTACGAGCAGTACTTC	CASREAGGTSYEQYF
TRBD1	TRBV18	TRBJ1-6	.	15	TGTGCCAGCTCCCCCCGACAGGGGAAGAATTCACCCCTCCACTTT	CASSPRQGKNSPLHF
.	TRBV5-1	TRBJ1-2	.	13	TGCGCCAGCAGCGAGAGACACTACTATGGCTACACCTTC	CASSERHYYGYTF
TRBD1	TRBV4-2	TRBJ1-1	.	14	TGTGCCAGCAGCCACTCACAGGGGCTCACTGAAGCTTTCTTT	CASSHSQGLTEAFF
.	TRBV6-5	TRBJ1-2	.	12	TGTGCCAGCATGGCCAGGGCCTATGGCTACACCTTC	CASMARAYGYTF
TRBD2	TRBV23-1	TRBJ2-7	.	17	TGCGCCAGCAGTCAATCGGAGCGCCCAGGACTAGCATCCGAGCAGTACTTC	CASSQSERPGLASEQYF
TRBD2	TRBV7-9	TRBJ2-1	.	16	TGTGCCAGCAGCCCCACTCGGGGGAGCGGGAGATATGAGCAGTTCTTC	CASSPTRGSGRYEQFF
TRBD1	TRBV19	TRBJ2-7	once	14	TGTGCCAGTAGTATGTTCGACAGGGGCGACGAGCAGTACTTC	CASSMFDRGDEQYF
TRBD2	TRBV7-2	TRBJ2-5	.	15	TGTGCCAGCAGCTTAGTCGGGACTAGTGGGGAGACCCAGTACTTC	CASSLVGTSGETQYF
.	TRBV7-9	TRBJ1-2	.	12	TGTGCCAGCAGCTTAGAGTTTCCAGGGCTCACCTTC	CASSLEFPGLTF
TRBD2	TRBV10-3	TRBJ2-2	few	16	TGTGCCATCAGTCCCGGACTAGGCGAAAACACCGGGGAGCTGTTTTTT	CAISPGLGENTGELFF
TRBD1	TRBV5-4	TRBJ1-1	.	13	TGTGCCAGCAGCTTGGGGACAGGTACTGAAGCTTTCTTT	CASSLGTGTEAFF
TRBD1	TRBV10-3	TRBJ1-1	.	13	TGTGCCATCAGTGAATGGACAGGCACTGAAGCTTTCTTT	CAISEWTGTEAFF
TRBD2	TRBV3-1/TRBV3-2	TRBJ2-7	.	14	TGTGCCAGCAGCCCCTGGACTAGCGGCTCCGAGCAGTACTTC	CASSPWTSGSEQYF
.	TRBV7-9	TRBJ1-4	.	16	TGTGCCAGCAGCCCCCGCGACGAACGGGATAATGAAAAACTGTTTTTT	CASSPRDERDNEKLFF
TRBD1	TRBV27	TRBJ1-1	.	15	TGTGCCAGCAGTTTATCTGCAGGGGGCATCGATGAAGCTTTCTTT	CASSLSAGGIDEAFF
.	TRBV28	TRBJ1-6	.	14	TGTGCCAGCCTGAACGGACTACTACATTCACCCCTCCACTTT	CASLNGLLHSPLHF
.	TRBV18	TRBJ1-1	once	13	TGTGCCAGCTCACCCTATGGAGTGACTGAAGCTTTCTTT	CASSPYGVTEAFF
.	TRBV18	TRBJ2-7	.	20	TGTGCCAGCTCACGGTCGGCAGGAGGCAACCTGTGGACGGAGCTCTACGAGCAGTACTTC	CASSRSAGGNLWTELYEQYF
TRBD1	TRBV7-9	TRBJ1-5	.	14	TGTGCCAGCGGGGGACAGGGGCCGGGTCAGCCCCAGCATTTT	CASGGQGPGQPQHF
.	TRBV3-1/TRBV3-2	TRBJ1-2	.	13	TGTGCCAGCAGCCTCCATGGGGGCCGAAGCTACACCTTC	CASSLHGGRSYTF
TRBD1	TRBV10-3	TRBJ1-3	.	14	TGTGCCATCAGTGAGAGACAGGGGTGGGACACCATATATTTT	CAISERQGWDTIYF
.	TRBV12-2	TRBJ2-3	.	12	TGTGCAAGCCAAGTCGTGGAGGATACGCAGTATTTT	CASQVVEDTQYF
TRBD1	TRBV10-3	TRBJ1-1	.	14	TGTGCCACCGAACCAGGACAGGGGAACACTGAAGCTTTCTTT	CATEPGQGNTEAFF
.	TRBV10-3	TRBJ1-6	.	14	TGTGCCATCAGCGGACAGCCCGATAATTCACCCCTCCACTTT	CAISGQPDNSPLHF
.	TRBV19	TRBJ1-4	.	16	TGTGCCAGTAGTATAGGAACAGGGAGCGGGGAAGAAAAACTGTTTTTT	CASSIGTGSGEEKLFF
TRBD2	TRBV30	TRBJ2-6	.	15	TGTGCCTGGAACTTTGGGGGGGCTGGGGCCAACGTCCTGACTTTC	CAWNFGGAGANVLTF